This passage covers 23 T cell receptor beta chains from one sample sequenced in a study of shared clonotypes between healthy human individuals. Repertoires were generated with immunoSEQ multiplex PCR, while TCRdb's copy carries only in-frame clones and drops some. This sample has 450,000 to 500,000 clones, with about 79% found just once. Sequencing was done on a sample of PBMCs. The receptors shown here come from a woman aged 35 to 49 in good health. Some clones in this sample may be carry-over from other donors' samples.

The chain joins TRBV11-2 to TRBJ2-1; 12 positions agree with TRBD2. V dropped 5 bases and J dropped 3; count of bases not matched to a gene: 5. This CDR3 contains 16 residues. Per germline, CDR1 SGHAT and CDR2 FQNNGV. In DNA form, the CDR3 reads TGTGCCAGCAGCCTCTCGACTAGCGGGAGCTACAATGAGCAGTTCTTC. Residues: CASSLSTSGSYNEQFF.

The chain links TRBV4-2 to TRBJ2-3, with D possibly being TRBD2 (5 bases). The germline gives CDR1 LGHNA, CDR2 YNFKEQ. V dropped 1 base and J dropped 0 bases, with 8 bases sitting between them. This CDR3 has 15 residues. CDR3 sequence: CASSQAGGSTDTQYF. The CDR3 DNA reads TGTGCCAGCAGCCAAGCAGGAGGCAGCACAGATACGCAGTATTTT.

The chain is built from TRBV7-2 and TRBJ2-2; a possible D gene is TRBD2 (6 bases). The V and J ends lost 5 bases and 2 bases respectively, with 15 bases between them. The CDR3 loop spans 16 amino acids. Germline lookup yields CDR1 SGHTA and CDR2 FQGNSA. The CDR3 region is CASSPGTSTNTGELFF. The DNA for the CDR3 is TGTGCCAGCAGCCCAGGGACTTCAACAAACACCGGGGAGCTGTTTTTT.

The genes are TRBV2 and TRBJ1-6, with 8 bases aligning to TRBD1. Trimming at V came to 0 bases and at J to 9 bases, leaving 4 bases not matched to a gene. CDR1 SNHLY and CDR2 FYNNEI come from the germline V gene. The CDR3 sequence is 15 residues long. CDR3 sequence (DNA): TGTGCCAGCAGTGAAGCGGGGCAGGGGGCTTCACCCCTCCACTTT. This codes for CASSEAGQGASPLHF.

This sequence joins TRBV5-4 and TRBJ2-2; no definite D call. Germline-derived CDR1 and CDR2 are SGHNT and YYREEE (reference sequence). This CDR3 contains 17 residues. V was pared by 5 bases and J by 0 bases, with 17 bases between. CDR3 sequence: CASRSAPDTANTGELFF. The CDR3 nucleotides read TGTGCCAGCAGATCGGCCCCAGACACGGCGAACACCGGGGAGCTGTTTTTT.

The sample holds one count of this clone. This chain connects TRBV7-2 to TRBJ2-1; D remains ambiguous. Trimming stripped 6 bases from V and 7 bases from J, with 16 bases between. Germline CDR1 SGHTA, CDR2 FQGNSA. The CDR3 covers 14 residues. The CDR3 nucleotides read TGTGCCAGCAGTACAACCGCCCTCCTAAATGAGCAGTTCTTC. Translation: CASSTTALLNEQFF.

This rearrangement joins TRBV5-1 to TRBJ2-5, with TRBD2 identical over 7 bases. V lost 0 bases and J lost 3; bases outside the gene matches: 2. Germline V gene lookup returns CDR1 SGHRS and CDR2 YFSETQ. The CDR3 covers 14 residues. The CDR3 spells CASSLVGREETQYF. CDR3 DNA: TGCGCCAGCAGCTTGGTGGGGAGGGAAGAGACCCAGTACTTC.

The V gene is TRBV5-1, the J gene TRBJ2-1; 8 bases align to TRBD1. Per germline, CDR1 SGHRS and CDR2 YFSETQ. This CDR3 has 18 residues. V dropped 0 bases and J dropped 1; count of bases not matched to a gene: 9. The DNA for the CDR3 is TGCGCCAGCAGCTTGGCAACAACAAGACAGGGGTCCTACAATGAGCAGTTCTTC. Its translation is CASSLATTRQGSYNEQFF.

Worth noting for this clone: Since a much larger clone is just one base distant, this may be a read error. The sample has other DNA sequences that encode this CDR3 too. This sequence joins TRBV27 and TRBJ2-5; no clear D gene. CDR1 is MNHEY, CDR2 SMNVEV, per germline (reference sequence). The CDR3 totals 11 residues. Trimming took 2 bases from V and 2 from J, leaving 0 bases between them. The CDR3 spells CASSLQETQYF. The CDR3 coding sequence is TGTGCCAGCAGTTTACAAGAGACCCAGTACTTC.

This clone was recorded only once. V gene TRBV11-2 combines with J gene TRBJ1-1, with 10 bases matching TRBD1. Per the germline V gene, CDR1 is SGHAT and CDR2 is FQNNGV. V trimming: 3 bases; J trimming: 8 bases; junction bases outside the gene matches: 3. The CDR3 spans 13 residues. DNA for the CDR3: TGTGCCAGCAGCTTTACGGACAGGGGGGAAGCTTTCTTT. Its translation: CASSFTDRGEAFF.

This clone was observed a handful of times. The V and J genes are TRBV15 and TRBJ2-1; 8 bases are shared with TRBD2. The J segment lost 4 bases and the V segment lost 1 base, leaving 3 bases of the junction unmatched. Per the germline V gene, CDR1 is LNHNV and CDR2 is YYDKDF (reference sequence). This CDR3 is built from 15 residues. The CDR3 sequence is CATSRVAGGYNEQFF. The CDR3 DNA follows: TGTGCCACCAGCAGAGTGGCGGGAGGATACAATGAGCAGTTCTTC. Looking up the rest from reference TRBV15 and TRBJ2-1 gives the full variable domain: DAMVIQNPRYQVTQFGKPVTLSCSQTLNHNVMYWYQQKSSQAPKLLFHYYDKDFNNEADTPDNFQSRRPNTSFCFLDIRSPGLGDTAMYLCATSRVAGGYNEQFFGPGTRLTVL.

The V call is TRBV18, the J call TRBJ1-3; D might be TRBD1 (6 bases). Germline loops: CDR1 KGHSH, CDR2 LQKENI. V dropped 0 bases and J dropped 0 bases, with 9 bases sitting between them. The CDR3 spans 16 residues. This CDR3 reads CASSPPWGASGNTIYF. The CDR3 DNA reads as TGTGCCAGCTCACCACCGTGGGGGGCCTCTGGAAACACCATATATTTT.

This sequence joins TRBV5-1 and TRBJ2-1; D unclear. The CDR3 spans 16 residues. Trimming removed 3 bases at V and 4 bases at J, with 17 bases between. CDR1 and CDR2 from the germline V gene are SGHRS and YFSETQ. CDR3 residues: CASSSQGQLGYNEQFF. CDR3 in DNA: TGCGCCAGCAGCTCCCAAGGTCAACTGGGGTACAATGAGCAGTTCTTC.

This chain connects TRBV7-9 to TRBJ2-3; D not certain. This CDR3 spans 14 amino acids. Germline V lookup: CDR1 SEHNR, CDR2 FQNEAQ (reference sequence). The ends were cut back, 5 bases at V and 0 bases at J, with 9 bases in the middle. CDR3 DNA: TGTGCCAGCAGCCCCCCGTCTAGCACAGATACGCAGTATTTT. It translates to CASSPPSSTDTQYF.

This chain links TRBV10-3 with TRBJ1-4; a weak D match, TRBD1 (6 bases). Per the germline V gene, CDR1 is ENHRY and CDR2 is SYGVKD. V lost 3 bases and J lost 7, with 15 bases in between. CDR3 length equals 15 residues. This CDR3 is CAISDRGGPGEKLFF. CDR3 DNA sequence: TGTGCCATCAGTGACCGTGGGGGCCCCGGTGAAAAACTGTTTTTT.

Regarding this clone: The sample contains more than one DNA sequence encoding this CDR3. The rearrangement uses TRBV15 and TRBJ2-7; no clear D. Per the germline V gene, CDR1 is LNHNV and CDR2 is YYDKDF (reference sequence). V shed 0 bases and J shed 4 bases, with 7 bases lying between them. The CDR3 runs to 13 residues. This CDR3 reads CATSRDRGYEQYF. The DNA of the CDR3 is TGTGCCACCAGCAGAGATCGAGGTTACGAGCAGTACTTC.

This clone was detected only a few times. J is TRBJ2-1 and V is TRBV19; 8 bases are shared with TRBD2. Looked up from germline, CDR1 is LNHDA and CDR2 is SQIVND (reference sequence). The V and J ends lost 4 bases and 5 bases, in that order; junction bases with no gene match: 7. CDR3 length equals 15 residues. The CDR3 nucleotides are TGTGCCAGTAGTAATACGGGGGGGCCTGACAATGAGCAGTTCTTC. As protein: CASSNTGGPDNEQFF.

The rearrangement joins TRBV19 to TRBJ1-5; the D gene is possibly TRBD1 (5 bases). The V gene lost 5 bases and the J gene lost 7 bases, with 15 bases spanning the gap. CDR1 is LNHDA and CDR2 is SQIVND in the germline V gene (reference sequence). The CDR3 runs 14 residues. DNA of the CDR3: TGTGCCAGTAGTTCCCAGGGTACGGGACAGCCCCAGCATTTT. It codes for CASSSQGTGQPQHF.

This clone was counted between two and nine times. V gene TRBV6-5 combines with J gene TRBJ1-4; 8 bases are a match to TRBD1. The CDR3 contains 15 residues. After removal of 2 bases from V and 8 bases from J, the junction contained 7 bases not matched to a gene. In germline, CDR1 is MNHEY, CDR2 SVGAGI. The CDR3: CASSYATGVGEKLFF. CDR3 nucleotides: TGTGCCAGCAGTTACGCGACAGGGGTGGGCGAAAAACTGTTTTTT.

V and J are TRBV30 and TRBJ1-5; D may be TRBD1 (5 bases). The CDR3 has 14 residues. Germline V gene data show CDR1 as GTSNPN and CDR2 as SVGIG (reference sequence). V lost 0 bases and J 5 bases, leaving 11 bases between the germline ends. The CDR3 loop is CAWSVGGEYQPQHF. The CDR3, as DNA: TGTGCCTGGAGTGTGGGAGGGGAATATCAGCCCCAGCATTTT.

CDR3 region: CASSFSDGRSAEAFF. CDR3 DNA sequence: TGTGCCAGCAGCTTCTCCGACGGGCGGTCGGCTGAAGCTTTCTTT. The gene calls are TRBV7-9 and TRBJ1-1; no clear D. The CDR3 length is 15 residues. V gave up 3 bases and J gave up 6 bases, with 17 bases separating them. The V gene's germline CDR1 is SEHNR and CDR2 FQNEAQ (reference sequence).

The chain uses TRBV5-1 and TRBJ1-2; the D gene is possibly TRBD1 (6 bases). Trimming cost V 1 base and J 4 bases, with 17 bases left between them. The CDR3 is 16 amino acids. Germline CDR1 reads SGHRS; CDR2 reads YFSETQ. The CDR3 here is CASSLNHGVQGYGYTF. The CDR3 DNA reads TGCGCCAGCAGCTTGAATCACGGCGTACAGGGCTATGGCTACACCTTC.

The chain is built from TRBV6-1 and TRBJ2-1, with D possibly TRBD1 on 6 matching bases. Germline lookup yields CDR1 MNHNS and CDR2 SASEGT. This CDR3 has 13 residues. The V gene lost 2 bases and the J gene lost 4 bases, with 6 bases spanning the gap. CDR3 nucleotides: TGTGCCAGCAGTGAAACAGGGTACAATGAGCAGTTCTTC. Amino acids: CASSETGYNEQFF.